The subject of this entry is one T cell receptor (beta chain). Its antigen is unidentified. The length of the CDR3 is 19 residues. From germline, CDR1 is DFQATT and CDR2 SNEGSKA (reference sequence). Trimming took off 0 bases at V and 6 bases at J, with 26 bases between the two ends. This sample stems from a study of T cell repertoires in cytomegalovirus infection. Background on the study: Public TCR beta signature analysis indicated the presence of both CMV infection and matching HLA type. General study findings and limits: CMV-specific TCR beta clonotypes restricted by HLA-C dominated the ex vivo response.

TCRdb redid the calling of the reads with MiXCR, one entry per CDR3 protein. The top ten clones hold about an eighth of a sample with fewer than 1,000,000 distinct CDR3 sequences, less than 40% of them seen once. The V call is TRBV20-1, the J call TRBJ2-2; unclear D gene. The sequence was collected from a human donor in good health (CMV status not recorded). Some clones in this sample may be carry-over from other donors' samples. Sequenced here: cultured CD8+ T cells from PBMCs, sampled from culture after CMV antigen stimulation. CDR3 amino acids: CSARDIPTARLRFAGELFF. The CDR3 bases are TGCAGTGCTAGAGATATCCCGACGGCTAGGTTGAGGTTTGCCGGGGAGCTGTTTTTT.